The TCR beta chain under discussion was sequenced for a study of T cells in Graves' hyperthyroidism and ophthalmopathy. TCR beta CDR3 regions were amplified from RNA transcripts. The TCR CDR3 first-round RT-PCR relied on the HTBI primer set. A single record per CDR3 protein comes from TCRdb applying MiXCR to the multiplex PCR reads. The repertoire has about 560,000 distinct CDR3 sequences, 16% of them found once; the top ten carry 18%. The CDR3 contains 15 residues. Trimming left V 0 bases short and J 5 bases short, with 11 bases between. CDR1 and CDR2 from the germline V gene are SNHLY and FYNNEI. The receptor was derived from a woman in her late teens or twenties with Graves' hyperthyroidism. Sequenced material: blood. V and J are TRBV2 and TRBJ1-3; D possibly corresponds to TRBD1 (6 bases). CDR3 sequence: CASSEAGTIRNTIYF. In DNA form, the CDR3 reads TGTGCCAGCAGTGAAGCCGGGACAATTAGAAACACCATATATTTT. The whole variable domain, remainder taken from reference TRBV2 and TRBJ1-3, is EPEVTQTPSHQVTQMGQEVILRCVPISNHLYFYWYRQILGQKVEFLVSFYNNEISEKSEIFDDQFSVERPDGSNFTLKIRSTKLEDSAMYFCASSEAGTIRNTIYFGEGSWLTVV.